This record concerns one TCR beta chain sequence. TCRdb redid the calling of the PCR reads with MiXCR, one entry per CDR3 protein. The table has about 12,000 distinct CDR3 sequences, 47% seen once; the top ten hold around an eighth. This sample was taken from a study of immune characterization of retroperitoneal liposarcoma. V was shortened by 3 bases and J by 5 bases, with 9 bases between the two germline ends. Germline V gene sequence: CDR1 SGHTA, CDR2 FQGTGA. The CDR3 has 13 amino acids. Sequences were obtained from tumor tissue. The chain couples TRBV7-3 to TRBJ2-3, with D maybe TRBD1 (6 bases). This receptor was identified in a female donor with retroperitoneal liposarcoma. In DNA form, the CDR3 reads TGTGCCAGCAGCTTCCAGGGACAAGATACGCAGTATTTT. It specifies CASSFQGQDTQYF. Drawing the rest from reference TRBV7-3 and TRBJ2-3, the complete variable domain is GAGVSQTPSNKVTEKGKYVELRCDPISGHTALYWYRQSLGQGPEFLIYFQGTGAADDSGLPNDRFFAVRPEGSVSTLKIQRTERGDSAVYLCASSFQGQDTQYFGPGTRLTVL.